The next 7 T cell receptor beta chains were all read from a single sample in a study of shared clonotypes between healthy human individuals. Using immunoSEQ multiplex PCR, the repertoire was profiled, and TCRdb retains in-frame clones only, with some absent. The repertoire holds a few million clones, around nine tenths seen once, with around 0.14% in the top ten. What was sequenced was naive CD4+ T cells sorted from blood. As for subset: CD45RA+ positively selected. These receptors originate from a young man in good health.

The genes are TRBV7-2 and TRBJ2-7, with D perhaps TRBD2 (5 bases). Per the germline V gene, CDR1 is SGHTA and CDR2 is FQGNSA. Trimming stripped 0 bases from V and 2 bases from J, with 11 bases between. CDR3 length equals 15 residues. As DNA, the CDR3 is TGTGCCAGCAGCTTAGCTGCGGAGGCGGCCTACGAGCAGTACTTC. Its translation is CASSLAAEAAYEQYF.

This clone was detected only a few times. The chain uses TRBV28 and TRBJ1-5; TRBD1 matches 9 bases. V lost 6 bases to trimming and J lost 6 bases; unmatched junction nucleotides: 9. This CDR3 is built from 15 residues. In germline, CDR1 is MDHEN, CDR2 SYDVKM. The CDR3 DNA reads as TGTGCCAGCAGCCCTACCGGGACAGGGATTCAGCCCCAGCATTTT. Protein sequence: CASSPTGTGIQPQHF.

This clone was recorded once. J is TRBJ2-7 and V is TRBV18; 11 bases fit TRBD2. The CDR3 extends over 16 amino acids. The germline gives CDR1 KGHSH, CDR2 LQKENI. Trimming took 6 bases from V and 0 from J; bases not matched to a gene: 7. CDR3 bases: TGTGCCAGCTCCGCGACTAGCGGGACGTTCTCCTACGAGCAGTACTTC. This codes for CASSATSGTFSYEQYF.

The rearrangement links TRBV6-6 to TRBJ2-2; 8 bases line up with TRBD2. CDR1 is MNHNY, CDR2 SVGAGI, per germline (reference sequence). This CDR3 has 16 residues. V lost 0 bases to trimming and J lost 2 bases; unmatched junction nucleotides: 2. The CDR3 bases are TGTGCCAGCAGTTACTCGACTAGCGCTAACACCGGGGAGCTGTTTTTT. Its protein is CASSYSTSANTGELFF.

Concerning this clone itself: Other nucleotide sequences in the sample specify the same CDR3. The chain has TRBV18 and TRBJ1-5; 8 positions match TRBD1. Losses at the gene ends were 3 bases for V and 7 bases for J; bases not matched to a gene: 5. CDR1 is KGHSH, CDR2 LQKENI, per germline. This CDR3 contains 14 residues. The CDR3 loop is CASSPQGAGQPQHF. DNA for the CDR3: TGTGCCAGCTCACCCCAGGGGGCAGGGCAGCCCCAGCATTTT.

This chain joins TRBV6-5 and TRBJ1-2; 9 nucleotides match TRBD1. This CDR3 has 13 residues. Germline assignment: CDR1 MNHEY and CDR2 SVGAGI. The V gene end was trimmed by 4 bases and the J gene end by 8 bases; junction bases not matched to a gene: 5. The CDR3 coding sequence is TGTGCCAGCAGTTCTAGACAGGGGGGAGGCTACACCTTC. This gives the protein CASSSRQGGGYTF.

The gene calls are TRBV18 and TRBJ2-7; D call uncertain. Germline CDR1 is KGHSH and CDR2 is LQKENI. The CDR3 consists of 14 residues. With 1 base removed from V and 5 bases from J, the gap between germline ends came to 12 bases. Here the CDR3 reads CASSPLGRVDEQYF. In nucleotides, the CDR3 is TGTGCCAGCTCACCACTCGGTCGGGTCGACGAGCAGTACTTC.